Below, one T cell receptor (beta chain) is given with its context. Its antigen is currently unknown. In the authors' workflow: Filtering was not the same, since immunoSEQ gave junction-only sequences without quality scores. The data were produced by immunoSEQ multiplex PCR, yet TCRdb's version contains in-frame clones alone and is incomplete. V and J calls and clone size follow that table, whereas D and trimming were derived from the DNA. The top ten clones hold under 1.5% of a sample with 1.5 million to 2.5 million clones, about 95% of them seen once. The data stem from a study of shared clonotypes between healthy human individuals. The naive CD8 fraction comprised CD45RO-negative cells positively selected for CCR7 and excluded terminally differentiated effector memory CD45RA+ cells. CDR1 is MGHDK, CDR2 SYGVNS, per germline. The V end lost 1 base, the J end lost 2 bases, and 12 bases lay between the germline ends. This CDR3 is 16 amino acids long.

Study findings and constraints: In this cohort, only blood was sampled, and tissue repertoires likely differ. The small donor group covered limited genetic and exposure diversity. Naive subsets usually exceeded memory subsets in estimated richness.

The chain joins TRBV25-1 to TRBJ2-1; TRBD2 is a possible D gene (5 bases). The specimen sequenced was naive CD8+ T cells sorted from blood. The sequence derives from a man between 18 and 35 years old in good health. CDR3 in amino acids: CASSEFGSGAYNEQFF. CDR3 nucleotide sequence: TGTGCCAGCAGTGAATTTGGGAGTGGGGCCTACAATGAGCAGTTCTTC.